This T cell receptor beta chain was observed in a study of blood T cell repertoires in COVID-19. Looking at the study overall: Sites in the United States, Italy and Spain provided acute and convalescent COVID-19 samples. T cells, B-cell-depleted T cells, or PBMCs provided the cDNA or gDNA that served as material.

Methods used by the authors: The authors estimated nucleated cell counts from reference gene primer amplification. Sequenced by immunoSEQ multiplex PCR; TCRdb stores in-frame clones only, minus some. V and J calls and clone size are as listed in that table; D and trimming were resolved from the DNA. The sample includes over 300,000 clones, roughly 85% seen only once; the top ten take 6% to 9%. From germline, CDR1 is GTSNPN and CDR2 SVGIG (reference sequence). This CDR3 is built from 13 residues. V lost 5 bases to trimming and J lost 7 bases; unmatched junction nucleotides: 7. The receptor's source is a human donor in a cohort sampled during active COVID-19. V gene TRBV30 combines with J gene TRBJ1-4; 7 bases align to TRBD1. Sequenced material: peripheral blood. CDR3 region: CAWSRGGPEKLFF. The CDR3 coding sequence is TGTGCCTGGTCCAGAGGGGGCCCTGAAAAACTGTTTTTT.